Listed below are T cell receptor beta chains from one sample, sequenced in a study of cytomegalovirus exposure and HLA in healthy donors. Using immunoSEQ multiplex PCR, the repertoire was profiled, and TCRdb retains in-frame clones only, with some absent. The sample has tens of thousands of clones, approximately 84% seen once; the top ten hold 9.5% to 13%. Material: PBMCs. The receptor set was obtained from a woman under 30 in good health and CMV-seropositive. The CDR3 runs from the conserved cysteine through the conserved F or W. The order of the fields is CDR3 protein, CDR3 DNA, V gene, clone size, D gene, J gene. A D gene is named only where the DNA matches it firmly. Expanded clones get a size class; other rows say once, few or many, or leave the size out.

CDR3: CASSLVEGQGIGYTF; DNA: TGTGCCAGCAGCTTAGTCGAGGGACAGGGAATTGGCTACACCTTC; V: TRBV7-2; size: NA; D: TRBD1; J: TRBJ1-2
CDR3: CARSFLTGTEKLFF; DNA: TGTGCCAGAAGCTTTCTTACAGGGACGGAAAAACTGTTTTTT; V: TRBV5-3; size: NA; D: NA; J: TRBJ1-4
CDR3: CASLPQGASEAFF; DNA: TGTGCCAGCCTCCCACAGGGGGCCTCTGAAGCTTTCTTT; V: TRBV6-5; size: NA; D: TRBD1; J: TRBJ1-1
CDR3: CASSVDGGEQYF; DNA: TGTGCCAGCAGCGTAGACGGGGGCGAGCAGTACTTC; V: TRBV9; size: NA; D: NA; J: TRBJ2-7
CDR3: CASSTGQGDTWDQPQHF; DNA: TGTGCCAGCAGCACCGGACAGGGGGACACTTGGGATCAGCCCCAGCATTTT; V: TRBV5-4; size: NA; D: TRBD1; J: TRBJ1-5
CDR3: CASSSRTETVYEQYF; DNA: TGTGCCAGCAGCTCCAGGACAGAGACCGTTTACGAGCAGTACTTC; V: TRBV11-2; size: NA; D: NA; J: TRBJ2-7
CDR3: CASSQDEWDSGDHNYGYTF; DNA: TGCGCCAGCAGCCAAGATGAATGGGACAGCGGTGATCATAACTATGGCTACACCTTC; V: TRBV4-3; size: NA; D: TRBD1; J: TRBJ1-2
CDR3: CASSYLLQGAGGYTF; DNA: TGTGCCAGCAGTTACTTACTACAGGGGGCTGGTGGCTACACCTTC; V: TRBV6-5; size: NA; D: TRBD1; J: TRBJ1-2
CDR3: CASSGQEGDTQYF; DNA: TGTGCCAGTTCCGGACAGGAAGGAGATACGCAGTATTTT; V: TRBV19; size: few; D: TRBD1; J: TRBJ2-3
CDR3: CASSHRESTEAFF; DNA: TGTGCCAGCAGCCACAGGGAGAGCACTGAAGCTTTCTTT; V: TRBV6-1; size: NA; D: NA; J: TRBJ1-1
CDR3: CASSEGQGNQPQHF; DNA: TGCGCCAGCAGTGAAGGACAGGGAAATCAGCCCCAGCATTTT; V: TRBV10-1; size: NA; D: TRBD1; J: TRBJ1-5
CDR3: CASSQDRLIDEKLFF; DNA: TGTGCCAGCAGCCAGGACAGGTTAATAGATGAAAAACTGTTTTTT; V: TRBV4-2; size: NA; D: TRBD1; J: TRBJ1-4
CDR3: CASSGEGVGYTF; DNA: TGTGCCAGCAGTGGTGAGGGGGTAGGCTACACCTTC; V: TRBV2; size: NA; D: NA; J: TRBJ1-2
CDR3: CASSLTSGYEQYF; DNA: TGTGCCAGCAGCTTGACTAGCGGCTACGAGCAGTACTTC; V: TRBV7-8; size: NA; D: TRBD2; J: TRBJ2-7
CDR3: CASRADRDSSEAFF; DNA: TGTGCCAGCAGGGCGGACAGGGACTCTTCTGAAGCTTTCTTT; V: TRBV7-6; size: NA; D: TRBD1; J: TRBJ1-1
CDR3: CASSQDWTGQGYGYTF; DNA: TGCGCCAGCAGCCAAGATTGGACAGGACAGGGCTATGGCTACACCTTC; V: TRBV4-3; size: NA; D: TRBD1; J: TRBJ1-2
CDR3: CASSSRLSEETQYF; DNA: TGTGCCAGCAGCTCCCGACTTTCCGAAGAGACCCAGTACTTC; V: TRBV7-9; size: once; D: NA; J: TRBJ2-5
CDR3: CASSFNRNQETQYF; DNA: TGTGCCAGCAGTTTTAACAGGAATCAAGAGACCCAGTACTTC; V: TRBV28; size: NA; D: NA; J: TRBJ2-5
CDR3: CASSLGQTYEQYF; DNA: TGTGCCAGCAGCTTGGGACAGACCTACGAGCAGTACTTC; V: TRBV6-5; size: NA; D: TRBD1; J: TRBJ2-7
CDR3: CASLDRSTDTQYF; DNA: TGTGCCAGTTTGGACAGGAGCACAGATACGCAGTATTTT; V: TRBV25-1; size: NA; D: TRBD1; J: TRBJ2-3
CDR3: CASSPSEGADYGYTF; DNA: TGTGCCAGCAGTCCCTCGGAAGGGGCGGACTATGGCTACACCTTC; V: TRBV27; size: NA; D: NA; J: TRBJ1-2
CDR3: CASTPGLGGNTIYF; DNA: TGTGCCAGCACTCCAGGGCTTGGTGGAAACACCATATATTTT; V: TRBV6-5; size: NA; D: NA; J: TRBJ1-3
CDR3: CASSKVDRAGGYTF; DNA: TGTGCCAGCAGCAAAGTGGACAGGGCGGGAGGCTACACCTTC; V: TRBV21-1; size: NA; D: NA; J: TRBJ1-2
CDR3: CASRGKRGRTGELFF; DNA: TGTGCCAGCAGGGGGAAGAGGGGGCGAACCGGGGAGCTGTTTTTT; V: TRBV6-5; size: NA; D: TRBD1; J: TRBJ2-2
CDR3: CASSLNRVGELFF; DNA: TGTGCCAGCAGCCTGAACAGGGTCGGGGAGCTGTTTTTT; V: TRBV7-9; size: NA; D: NA; J: TRBJ2-2
CDR3: CASSLVVGEGEAFF; DNA: TGTGCCAGCAGCTTAGTTGTCGGGGAGGGTGAAGCTTTCTTT; V: TRBV7-9; size: NA; D: NA; J: TRBJ1-1
CDR3: CAISDFSGGPQETQYF; DNA: TGTGCCATCAGTGATTTTAGCGGGGGGCCACAAGAGACCCAGTACTTC; V: TRBV10-3; size: NA; D: TRBD2; J: TRBJ2-5
CDR3: CASRMVRGNTEAFF; DNA: TGTGCCAGCAGGATGGTCAGGGGGAACACTGAAGCTTTCTTT; V: TRBV9; size: NA; D: NA; J: TRBJ1-1